The clone carrying this TCR beta chain was counted a few times. Its antigen is unknown. In germline, CDR1 is SEHNR, CDR2 FQNEAQ (reference sequence). The V end lost 5 bases, the J end lost 2 bases, and 15 bases lay between the germline ends. The CDR3 totals 15 residues. The record originates from a study of T-cell reconstitution after alpha-beta-depleted transplantation in children. Study-level points and caveats: The origin of alpha-beta T cells about two months after transplant was reportedly several hundred expanded graft clones.

Unique molecular identifiers were used to barcode this TCRbeta library. Via MiXCR, TCRdb re-called the PCR reads, giving one row per CDR3 protein. Of tens of thousands of distinct CDR3 sequences in the sample, more than 5% were seen once. This material consisted of PBMCs, mostly from graft donor cells, taken 60 days after TCRalphabeta/CD19-depleted stem cell transplant. This chain joins TRBV7-9 and TRBJ1-1; D gene unclear. The clonotype was recovered from a female patient aged 2-10 years who had a stem cell transplant for aplastic anemia, so the T cells may come from the graft donor. The DNA for the CDR3 is TGTGCCAGCAGCCCTCAGTTTCGAGCTAACACTGAAGCTTTCTTT. Its protein is CASSPQFRANTEAFF.